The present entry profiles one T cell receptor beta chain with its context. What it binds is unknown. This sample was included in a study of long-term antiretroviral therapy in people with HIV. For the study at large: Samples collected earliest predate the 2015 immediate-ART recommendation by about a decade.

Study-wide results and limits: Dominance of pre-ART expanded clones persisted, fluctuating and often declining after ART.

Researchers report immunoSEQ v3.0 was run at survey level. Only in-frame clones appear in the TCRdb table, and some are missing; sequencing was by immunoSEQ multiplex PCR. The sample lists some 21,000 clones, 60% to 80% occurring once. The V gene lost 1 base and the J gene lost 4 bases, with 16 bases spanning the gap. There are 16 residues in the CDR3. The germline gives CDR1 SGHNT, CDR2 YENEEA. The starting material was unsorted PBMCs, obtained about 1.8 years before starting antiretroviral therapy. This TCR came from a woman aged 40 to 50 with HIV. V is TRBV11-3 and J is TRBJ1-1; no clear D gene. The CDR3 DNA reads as TGTGCCAGCAGCTTAGGTTTCGGGGAGAAGGGCACTGAAGCTTTCTTT. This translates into CASSLGFGEKGTEAFF.